Presented here are 2 T cell receptor beta chains from one specimen sequenced in a study of blood T cell repertoires in COVID-19. TCRdb keeps only in-frame clones here, not all; method: immunoSEQ multiplex PCR. The repertoire has 160,000 or so clones, roughly 87% of them found once; the top ten carry approximately 4.1%. Sequencing was carried out using peripheral blood. Receptor source: a woman aged 55-69 years who had recovered from COVID-19.

V and J are TRBV10-2 and TRBJ2-5; D possibly corresponds to TRBD1 (6 bases). Between the trimmed V and J ends, which lost 6 bases and 1 base, there was a span of 15 bases. The CDR3 spans 15 residues. In germline, CDR1 is WSHSY, CDR2 SAAADI. CDR3 residues: CASRGQGPLQETQYF. CDR3 in DNA: TGCGCCAGCAGAGGGCAGGGGCCCCTCCAAGAGACCCAGTACTTC.

The chain recombines TRBV25-1 with TRBJ1-4; D not certain. Trimming stripped 8 bases from V and 0 bases from J, with 13 bases between. Per the germline V gene, CDR1 is MGHDK and CDR2 is SYGVNS. The CDR3 sequence is 15 residues long. This chain's CDR3 is CASANRRATNEKLFF. The CDR3 nucleotides are TGTGCCAGCGCAAATCGGAGAGCAACTAATGAAAAACTGTTTTTT.